The 14 T cell receptor beta chains below all came from one sample that was sequenced in a study of persistence of HIV-infected CD4 T cells. The immunoSEQ assay was version 4, run in survey mode. Data came from immunoSEQ multiplex PCR; TCRdb stores just in-frame clones and leaves some out. The sample includes about 20,000 clones, about four fifths of them seen just once. Antigens of these TCRs are unknown. Cells were stimulated with CMV-infected fibroblast lysates at about 9.4 ug/mL. Sorting of responding CD4+ T cells relied on upregulated CD40 ligand together with CD69. Sequencing used CD4+ T cells sorted from PBMCs after 18-hour stimulation, obtained from a patient who received antiretroviral therapy. These receptors were obtained from an adult man with HIV who was CMV-seropositive.

The chain uses TRBV24-1 and TRBJ1-5; maybe TRBD1 (5 bases). The CDR3 spans 17 residues. Trimming removed 2 bases from V and 4 bases from J, with 17 bases in between. Germline loops: CDR1 KGHDR, CDR2 SFDVKD. CDR3: CATSDSNPGAVNQPQHF. For the CDR3, the DNA is TGTGCCACCAGTGATTCCAACCCCGGGGCCGTAAATCAGCCCCAGCATTTT.

Here the CDR3 reads CASSPPGRIYNEQFF. CDR3 nucleotides: TGTGCCAGCTCACCACCGGGAAGGATTTACAATGAGCAGTTCTTC. The chain is built from TRBV18 and TRBJ2-1; D is unclear. Germline lookup yields CDR1 KGHSH and CDR2 LQKENI. This CDR3 is built from 15 residues. The germline V and J ends were trimmed by 0 bases and 4 bases, with 10 bases remaining between them.

The rearrangement uses TRBV7-2 and TRBJ1-1; no definite D call. Germline V lookup: CDR1 SGHTA, CDR2 FQGNSA. This CDR3 contains 14 residues. V lost 3 bases and J 1 base, leaving 9 bases between the germline ends. DNA for the CDR3: TGTGCCAGCAGCTTTTCGGCGGGGAACACTGAAGCTTTCTTT. This codes for CASSFSAGNTEAFF.

This sequence joins TRBV30 and TRBJ2-4; D is unclear. Germline CDR1 reads GTSNPN; CDR2 reads SVGIG (reference sequence). The CDR3 loop spans 12 amino acids. Trimming stripped 3 bases from V and 9 bases from J, with 12 bases between. The CDR3 coding sequence is TGTGCCTGGAGCGCAAATACGGGCATTCAGTACTTC. Protein sequence: CAWSANTGIQYF.

The chain recombines TRBV28 with TRBJ1-2, with D unresolved. In germline, CDR1 is MDHEN, CDR2 SYDVKM. This CDR3 has 13 amino acids. The V and J ends lost 3 bases and 4 bases respectively, with 9 bases between them. In DNA form, the CDR3 reads TGTGCCAGCAGTTTCACAGAGACCTATGGCTACACCTTC. It specifies CASSFTETYGYTF.

The chain joins TRBV7-8 to TRBJ2-3; D perhaps matches TRBD1 (5 bases). Germline CDR1 and CDR2: SGHVS and FQNEAQ. The ends were cut back, 7 bases at V and 4 bases at J, with 15 bases in the middle. This CDR3 has 14 amino acids. CDR3 in amino acids: CASTLGVGADTQYF. The CDR3 DNA follows: TGTGCCAGCACCCTAGGGGTAGGGGCAGATACGCAGTATTTT.

This chain connects TRBV24-1 to TRBJ2-1, with D tentatively TRBD1 (6 bases). This CDR3 is 17 amino acids long. Trimming pared 4 bases from V and 5 bases from J, leaving 20 bases between. Germline CDR1 and CDR2: KGHDR and SFDVKD. The CDR3: CATSEGLTGTADNEQFF. CDR3 nucleotides: TGTGCCACCAGTGAAGGTCTCACAGGGACGGCGGACAATGAGCAGTTCTTC.

The V call is TRBV6-5, the J call TRBJ1-1; D is unresolved. V was trimmed by 0 bases and J by 0 bases, leaving 11 bases between them. Germline loops: CDR1 MNHEY, CDR2 SVGAGI. CDR3 length equals 16 residues. Here the CDR3 reads CASSYSFTDMNTEAFF. Here the CDR3 DNA reads TGTGCCAGCAGTTACTCGTTTACGGATATGAACACTGAAGCTTTCTTT.

V and J are TRBV6-1 and TRBJ2-6, with 7 nucleotides matching TRBD2. From germline, CDR1 is MNHNS and CDR2 SASEGT. There are 16 residues in the CDR3. Trimming at V came to 4 bases and at J to 0 bases, leaving 3 bases not matched to a gene. CDR3 bases: TGTGCCAGCAGTGTTGGGAGGGGCTCTGGGGCCAACGTCCTGACTTTC. This gives the protein CASSVGRGSGANVLTF.

This clone is classed as medium-sized. The chain combines TRBV2 with TRBJ1-6; D is unresolved. The CDR3 runs to 13 residues. Trimming shortened V by 2 bases and J by 15 bases, and 14 bases separated the two germline ends. Germline V lookup: CDR1 SNHLY, CDR2 FYNNEI. Written as DNA, the CDR3 is TGTGCCAGCAGTGAAATGGTGGCGGTTCTCCTCCACTTT. The encoded protein is CASSEMVAVLLHF.

The chain uses TRBV18 and TRBJ2-7, with TRBD2 as a possible D gene (7 bases). V lost 2 bases to trimming and J lost 10 bases, with 12 bases between them. This CDR3 spans 12 amino acids. Per germline, CDR1 KGHSH and CDR2 LQKENI. The chain's CDR3 is CASSPGAGQQYF. In nucleotides, the CDR3 is TGTGCCAGCTCACCAGGAGCGGGACAACAGTACTTC.

V gene TRBV7-9 combines with J gene TRBJ2-1, with 8 nucleotides matching TRBD2. Trimming at V came to 1 base and at J to 5 bases, leaving 4 bases not matched to a gene. The CDR3 has 15 amino acids. Per germline, CDR1 SEHNR and CDR2 FQNEAQ (reference sequence). The CDR3 sequence: CASSLGSGGDNEQFF. Written as DNA, the CDR3 is TGTGCCAGCAGCTTAGGCAGCGGGGGCGACAATGAGCAGTTCTTC.

V usage is TRBV5-4 and J usage is TRBJ1-1, with a weak D call TRBD1 (5 bases). This CDR3 comprises 13 residues. Germline lookup yields CDR1 SGHNT and CDR2 YYREEE (reference sequence). V was cut by 2 bases and J by 6 bases, with 11 bases left in between. The CDR3 DNA follows: TGTGCCAGCAGCTTTCAGGCAGGGCCTGAAGCTTTCTTT. It codes for CASSFQAGPEAFF.

The rearrangement joins TRBV21-1 to TRBJ2-2; the tabulated D call, TRBD2, remains unverified against the DNA. TRBV21-1 is a pseudogene. This CDR3 is 19 amino acids long. The CDR3 region is CASAEPGLPFERGPGELFF. As DNA, the CDR3 is TGTGCCAGCGCCGAACCGGGACTTCCCTTTGAGCGCGGGCCCGGGGAGCTGTTTTTT.